This TCR beta chain came from a study of Ad26.COV2.S vaccination and SARS-CoV-2 variants. Findings of the study overall: Total T cell responses were possibly underestimated by TCR breadth and depth analyses. Those who received the vaccine showed greater spike-specific TCR breadth than those given placebo. Whether participants received vaccine or placebo, their non-spike TCR breadth was similar.

Treatment indicated: roughly 18 received Ad26.COV2.S at low or high dose, single or two shots; several received placebo; per-sample allocation not given. It was on day 63 after the first vaccine or placebo injection that samples were taken. An adult aged 18-55 years in Boston served as the donor. TCRdb's table, derived via immunoSEQ multiplex PCR, lists solely in-frame clones and lacks some. The sample contains 350,000 to 450,000 clones, roughly 90% of which appear only once. Notes on this clone: Its antigen is as yet unknown.

The CDR3 is made up of 17 amino acids. Trimming at V came to 1 base and at J to 3 bases, leaving 11 bases not matched to a gene. Germline values: CDR1 SEHNR, CDR2 FQNEAQ (reference sequence). This specimen was peripheral blood, taken in a trial of Ad26.COV2.S vaccine versus placebo. This TCR came from a person aged 18-60 years who received the Ad26.COV2.S COVID-19 vaccine or a placebo. This sequence joins TRBV7-9 and TRBJ1-1, with 7 nucleotides matching TRBD1. CDR3 sequence reads: CASSLGGTGEKDTEAFF. The CDR3 region has the DNA TGTGCCAGCAGCTTAGGGGGTACAGGGGAAAAAGACACTGAAGCTTTCTTT.